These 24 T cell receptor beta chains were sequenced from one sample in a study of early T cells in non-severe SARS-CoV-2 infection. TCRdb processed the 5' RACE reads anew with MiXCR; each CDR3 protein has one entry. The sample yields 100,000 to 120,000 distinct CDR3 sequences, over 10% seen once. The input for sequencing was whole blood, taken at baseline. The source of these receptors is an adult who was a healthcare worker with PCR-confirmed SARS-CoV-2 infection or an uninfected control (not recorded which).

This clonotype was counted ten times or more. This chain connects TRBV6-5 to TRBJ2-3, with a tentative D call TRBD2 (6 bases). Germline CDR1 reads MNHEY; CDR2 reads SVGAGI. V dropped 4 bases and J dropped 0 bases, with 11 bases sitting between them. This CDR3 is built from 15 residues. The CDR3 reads CASSLTGTSTDTQYF. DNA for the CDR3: TGTGCCAGCAGTTTAACCGGGACTAGCACAGATACGCAGTATTTT.

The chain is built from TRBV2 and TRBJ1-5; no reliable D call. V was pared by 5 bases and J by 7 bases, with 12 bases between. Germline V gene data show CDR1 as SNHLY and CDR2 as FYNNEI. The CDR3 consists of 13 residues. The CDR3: CASSPRILQPQHF. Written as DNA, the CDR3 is TGTGCCAGCAGTCCCCGGATCTTACAGCCCCAGCATTTT.

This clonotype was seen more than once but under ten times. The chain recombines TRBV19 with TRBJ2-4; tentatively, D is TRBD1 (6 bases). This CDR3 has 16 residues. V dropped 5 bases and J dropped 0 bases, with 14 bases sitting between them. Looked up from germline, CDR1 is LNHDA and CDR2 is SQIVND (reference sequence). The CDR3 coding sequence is TGTGCCAGTAGTGGCTCGGACAGATTAGCCAAAAACATTCAGTACTTC. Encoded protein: CASSGSDRLAKNIQYF.

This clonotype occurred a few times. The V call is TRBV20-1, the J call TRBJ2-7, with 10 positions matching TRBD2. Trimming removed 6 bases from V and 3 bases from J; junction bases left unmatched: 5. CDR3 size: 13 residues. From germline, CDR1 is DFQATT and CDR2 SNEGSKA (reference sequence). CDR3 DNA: TGCAGTGCGCTGGCTAGCGGGAGCTACGAGCAGTACTTC. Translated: CSALASGSYEQYF.

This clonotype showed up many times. Here the CDR3 DNA reads TGTGCCAGCAGTTCCGCCGTCGGGCTGTGGACTGAAGCTTTCTTT. Protein: CASSSAVGLWTEAFF. V usage is TRBV6-5 and J usage is TRBJ1-1; D uncertain. V was pared by 4 bases and J by 5 bases, with 17 bases between. The V gene's germline CDR1 is MNHEY and CDR2 SVGAGI. The CDR3 covers 15 residues.

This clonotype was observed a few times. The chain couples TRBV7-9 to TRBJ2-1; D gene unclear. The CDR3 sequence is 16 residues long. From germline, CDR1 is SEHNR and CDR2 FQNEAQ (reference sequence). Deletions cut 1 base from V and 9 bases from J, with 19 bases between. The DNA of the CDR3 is TGTGCCAGCAGCTTAGGTCCTTTAATAGCTAGTGGTGAGCAGTTCTTC. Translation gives CASSLGPLIASGEQFF.

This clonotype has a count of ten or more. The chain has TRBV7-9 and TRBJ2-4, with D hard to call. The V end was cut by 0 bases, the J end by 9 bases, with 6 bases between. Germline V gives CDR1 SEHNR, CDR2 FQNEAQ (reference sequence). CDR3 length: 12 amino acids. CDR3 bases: TGTGCCAGCAGCTTAGCCGCTCCCATTCAGTACTTC. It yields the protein CASSLAAPIQYF.

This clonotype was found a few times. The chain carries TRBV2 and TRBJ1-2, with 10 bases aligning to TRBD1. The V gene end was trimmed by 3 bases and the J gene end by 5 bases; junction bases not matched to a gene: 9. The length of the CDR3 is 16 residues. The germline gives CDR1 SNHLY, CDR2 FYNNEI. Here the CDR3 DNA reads TGTGCCAGCAGTGACGGAGACAGGGGGCGCGTATATGGCTACACCTTC. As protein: CASSDGDRGRVYGYTF.

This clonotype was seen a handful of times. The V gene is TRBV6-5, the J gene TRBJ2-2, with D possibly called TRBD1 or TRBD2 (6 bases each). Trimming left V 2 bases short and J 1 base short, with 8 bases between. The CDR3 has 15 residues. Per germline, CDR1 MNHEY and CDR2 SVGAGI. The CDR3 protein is CASSYRGENTGELFF. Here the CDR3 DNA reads TGTGCCAGCAGTTACAGGGGGGAGAACACCGGGGAGCTGTTTTTT.

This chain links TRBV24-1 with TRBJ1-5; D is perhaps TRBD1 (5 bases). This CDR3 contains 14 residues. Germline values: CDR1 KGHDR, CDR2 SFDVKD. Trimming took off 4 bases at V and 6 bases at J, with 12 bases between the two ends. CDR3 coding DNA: TGTGCCACCAGTGAGGCAGGGCTAGGTCAGCCCCAGCATTTT. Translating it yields CATSEAGLGQPQHF.

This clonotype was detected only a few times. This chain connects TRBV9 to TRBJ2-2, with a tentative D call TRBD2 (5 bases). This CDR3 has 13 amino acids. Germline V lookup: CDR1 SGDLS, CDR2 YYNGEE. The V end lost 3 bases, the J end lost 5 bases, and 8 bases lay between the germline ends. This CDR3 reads CASSATGTGELFF. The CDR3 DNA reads TGTGCCAGCAGCGCGACGGGGACCGGGGAGCTGTTTTTT. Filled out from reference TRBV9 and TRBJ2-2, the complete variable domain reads DSGVTQTPKHLITATGQRVTLRCSPRSGDLSVYWYQQSLDQGLQFLIQYYNGEERAKGNILERFSAQQFPDLHSELNLSSLELGDSALYFCASSATGTGELFFGEGSRLTVL.

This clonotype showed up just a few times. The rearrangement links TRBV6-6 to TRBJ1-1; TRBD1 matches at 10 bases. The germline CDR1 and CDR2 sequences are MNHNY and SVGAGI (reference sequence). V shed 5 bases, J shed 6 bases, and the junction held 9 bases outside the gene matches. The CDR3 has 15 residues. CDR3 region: CASSPGTGARAEAFF. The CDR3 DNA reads TGTGCCAGCAGTCCGGGGACAGGGGCTCGGGCTGAAGCTTTCTTT.

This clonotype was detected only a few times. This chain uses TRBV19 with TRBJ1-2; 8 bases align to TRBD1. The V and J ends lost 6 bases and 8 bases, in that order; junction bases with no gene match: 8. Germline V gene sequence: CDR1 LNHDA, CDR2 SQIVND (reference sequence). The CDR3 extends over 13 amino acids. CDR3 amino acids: CASRARTGNGYTF. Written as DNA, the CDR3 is TGTGCCAGTAGAGCCCGGACAGGGAACGGCTACACCTTC. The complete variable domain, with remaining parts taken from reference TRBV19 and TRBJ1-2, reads DGGITQSPKYLFRKEGQNVTLSCEQNLNHDAMYWYRQDPGQGLRLIYYSQIVNDFQKGDIAEGYSVSREKKESFPLTVTSAQKNPTAFYLCASRARTGNGYTFGSGTRLTVV.

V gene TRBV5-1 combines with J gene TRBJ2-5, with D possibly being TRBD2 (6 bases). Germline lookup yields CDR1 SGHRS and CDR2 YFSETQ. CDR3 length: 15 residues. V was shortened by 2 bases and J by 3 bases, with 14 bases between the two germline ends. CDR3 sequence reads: CASSFSWKREETQYF. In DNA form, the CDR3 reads TGCGCCAGCAGCTTCTCTTGGAAGCGGGAAGAGACCCAGTACTTC.

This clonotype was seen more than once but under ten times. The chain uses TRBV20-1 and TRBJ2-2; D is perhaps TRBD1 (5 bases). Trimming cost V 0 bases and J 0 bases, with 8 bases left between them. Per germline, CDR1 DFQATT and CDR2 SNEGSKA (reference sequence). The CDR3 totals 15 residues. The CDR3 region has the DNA TGCAGTGCTAGAGATATACAGGCGAACACCGGGGAGCTGTTTTTT. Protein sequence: CSARDIQANTGELFF.

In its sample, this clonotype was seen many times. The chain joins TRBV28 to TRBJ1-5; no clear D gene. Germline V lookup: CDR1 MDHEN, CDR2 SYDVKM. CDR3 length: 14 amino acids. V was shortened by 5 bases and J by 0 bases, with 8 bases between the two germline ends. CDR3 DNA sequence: TGTGCCAGCAGTCGTCTGAATAGCAATCAGCCCCAGCATTTT. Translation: CASSRLNSNQPQHF.

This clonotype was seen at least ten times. The CDR3 here is CASSGGTSGYEQYF. In DNA form, the CDR3 reads TGTGCCAGTAGTGGGGGGACTAGCGGTTACGAGCAGTACTTC. V is TRBV19 and J is TRBJ2-7; 11 bases agree with TRBD2. This CDR3 has 14 amino acids. The germline V gene has CDR1 LNHDA and CDR2 SQIVND (reference sequence). Trimming took 5 bases from V and 4 from J; bases not matched to a gene: 4. The full variable domain, its missing parts supplied by reference TRBV19 and TRBJ2-7, is DGGITQSPKYLFRKEGQNVTLSCEQNLNHDAMYWYRQDPGQGLRLIYYSQIVNDFQKGDIAEGYSVSREKKESFPLTVTSAQKNPTAFYLCASSGGTSGYEQYFGPGTRLTVT.

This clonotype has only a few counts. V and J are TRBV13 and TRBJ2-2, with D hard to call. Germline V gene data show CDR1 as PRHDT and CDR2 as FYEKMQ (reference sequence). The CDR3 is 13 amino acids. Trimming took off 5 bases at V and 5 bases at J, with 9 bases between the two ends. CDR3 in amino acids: CASSAATTGELFF. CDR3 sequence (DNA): TGTGCCAGCAGCGCAGCAACGACCGGGGAGCTGTTTTTT.

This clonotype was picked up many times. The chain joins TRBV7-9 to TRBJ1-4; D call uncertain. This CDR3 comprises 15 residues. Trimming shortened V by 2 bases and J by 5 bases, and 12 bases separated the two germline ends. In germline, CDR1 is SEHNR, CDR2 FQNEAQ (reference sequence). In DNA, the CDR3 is TGTGCCAGCAGCTTATTTAATAGAATGAATGAAAAACTGTTTTTT. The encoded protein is CASSLFNRMNEKLFF.

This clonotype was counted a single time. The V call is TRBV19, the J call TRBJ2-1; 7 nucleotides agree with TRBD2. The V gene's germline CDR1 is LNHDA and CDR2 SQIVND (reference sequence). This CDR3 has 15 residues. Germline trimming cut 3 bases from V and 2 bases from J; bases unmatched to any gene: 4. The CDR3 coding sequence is TGTGCCAGTAGTATTTCTGCGGGAGCCTACAATGAGCAGTTCTTC. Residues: CASSISAGAYNEQFF.

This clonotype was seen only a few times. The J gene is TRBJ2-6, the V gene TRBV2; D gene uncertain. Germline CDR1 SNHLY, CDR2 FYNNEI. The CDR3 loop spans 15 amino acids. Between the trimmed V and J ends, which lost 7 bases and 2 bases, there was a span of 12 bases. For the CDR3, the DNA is TGTGCCAGCATTCTCGCCGCAGCTGGGGCCAACGTCCTGACTTTC. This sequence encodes CASILAAAGANVLTF.

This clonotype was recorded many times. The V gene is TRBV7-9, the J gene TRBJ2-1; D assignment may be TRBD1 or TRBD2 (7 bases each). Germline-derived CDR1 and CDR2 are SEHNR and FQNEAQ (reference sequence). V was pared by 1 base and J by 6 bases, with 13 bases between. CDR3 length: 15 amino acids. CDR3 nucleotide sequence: TGTGCCAGCAGCTTAGGACAGGGAGGGGTCAATGAGCAGTTCTTC. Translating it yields CASSLGQGGVNEQFF.

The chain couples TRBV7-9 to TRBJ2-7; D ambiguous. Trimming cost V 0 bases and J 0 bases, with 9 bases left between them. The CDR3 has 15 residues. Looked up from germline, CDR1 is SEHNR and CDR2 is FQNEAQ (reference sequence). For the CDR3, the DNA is TGTGCCAGCAGCTTAGCAAGGACCCTCTCCTACGAGCAGTACTTC. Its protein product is CASSLARTLSYEQYF. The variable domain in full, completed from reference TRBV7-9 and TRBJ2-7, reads DTGVSQNPRHKITKRGQNVTFRCDPISEHNRLYWYRQTLGQGPEFLTYFQNEAQLEKSRLLSDRFSAERPKGSFSTLEIQRTEQGDSAMYLCASSLARTLSYEQYFGPGTRLTVT.

CDR3 coding DNA: TGTGCCAGCAGCCCCCGGGACATCTACAATGAGCAGTTCTTC. Protein sequence: CASSPRDIYNEQFF. This chain joins TRBV7-9 and TRBJ2-1; tentatively, D is TRBD1 (6 bases). Germline values: CDR1 SEHNR, CDR2 FQNEAQ (reference sequence). The CDR3 spans 14 residues. The ends were cut back, 5 bases at V and 3 bases at J, with 11 bases in the middle.